One and the same sample provided the 3 T cell receptor beta chains below, sequenced in a study of T cell changes during pregnancy in multiple sclerosis. Data came from immunoSEQ multiplex PCR; TCRdb stores just in-frame clones and leaves some out. The sample carries roughly 40,000 clones, roughly 90% recorded once. Sequencing was performed on CD8+ T cells from peripheral blood mononuclear cells, taken in the first trimester of pregnancy. The receptors were sampled from a female donor with multiple sclerosis, enrolled in a pregnancy study.

The V gene is TRBV7-9, the J gene TRBJ2-1, with a possible D match to TRBD2 (5 bases). Germline loops: CDR1 SEHNR, CDR2 FQNEAQ (reference sequence). The CDR3 sequence is 11 residues long. Trimming took 4 bases from V and 8 from J, leaving 6 bases between them. The CDR3 DNA sequence: TGTGCCAGCAGCTACGGGGATGAGCAGTTCTTC. Amino acid sequence: CASSYGDEQFF.

V gene TRBV27 combines with J gene TRBJ2-5, with 8 positions matching TRBD2. CDR3 length equals 13 residues. CDR1 and CDR2 from the germline V gene are MNHEY and SMNVEV (reference sequence). The V segment lost 6 bases and the J segment 2 bases; nucleotides outside the gene matches: 2. The CDR3 nucleotides read TGTGCCAGCAGGGTAGCGGGGCAAGAGACCCAGTACTTC. Its translation is CASRVAGQETQYF.

The chain links TRBV6-4 to TRBJ2-1; 10 nucleotides agree with TRBD2. V shed 0 bases and J 9 bases; nucleotides not matched to a gene: 8. The CDR3 contains 16 residues. Germline V lookup: CDR1 MRHNA, CDR2 SNTAGT. The CDR3 loop reads CASSDSGSGGASEQFF. The CDR3, as DNA: TGTGCCAGCAGTGACTCGGGAAGCGGGGGGGCAAGTGAGCAGTTCTTC.